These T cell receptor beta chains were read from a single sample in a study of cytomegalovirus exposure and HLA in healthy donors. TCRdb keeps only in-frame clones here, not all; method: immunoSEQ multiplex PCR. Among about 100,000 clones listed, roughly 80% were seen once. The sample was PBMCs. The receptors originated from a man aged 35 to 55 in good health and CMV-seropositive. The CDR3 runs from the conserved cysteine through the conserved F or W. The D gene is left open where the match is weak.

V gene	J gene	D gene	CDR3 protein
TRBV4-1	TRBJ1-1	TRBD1	CASSHIGQGGTEAFF
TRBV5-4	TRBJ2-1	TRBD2	CASSLAGGGLYNEQFF
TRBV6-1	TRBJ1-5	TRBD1	CASSEKGAQPQHF
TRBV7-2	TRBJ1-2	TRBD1	CASSLGGGTGYGYTF
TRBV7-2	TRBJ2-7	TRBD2	CASSQSSGRTPYEQYF
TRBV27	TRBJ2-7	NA	CASSLSSQGGEQYF
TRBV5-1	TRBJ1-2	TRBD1	CASSLVSGGNYGYTF
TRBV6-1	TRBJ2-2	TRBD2	CASSGGLSGRGTGELFF
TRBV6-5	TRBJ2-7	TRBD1	CASSYSNRGSYEQYF
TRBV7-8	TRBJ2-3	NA	CASSKHTDTQYF
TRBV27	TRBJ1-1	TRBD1	CASSSVPGQGLNTEAFF
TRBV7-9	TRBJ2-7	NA	CASSLSFAGYEQYF
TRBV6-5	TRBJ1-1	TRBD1	CASKGTGGVTEAFF
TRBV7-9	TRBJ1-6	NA	CASSFGQGHSYNSPLHF
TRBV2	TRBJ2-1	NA	CASSSGLSTHNEQFF
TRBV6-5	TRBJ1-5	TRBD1	CASSYAGGSNQPQHF
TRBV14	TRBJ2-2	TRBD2	CASSQLSSGVSGELFF
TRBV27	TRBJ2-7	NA	CASMAGRYEQYF
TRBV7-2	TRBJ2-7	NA	CASSFSRVRYEQYF
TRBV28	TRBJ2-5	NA	CASSSRLEPQETQYF
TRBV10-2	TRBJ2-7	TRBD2	CASSDGGTSSYEQYF
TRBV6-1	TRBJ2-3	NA	CASSERSAGRDTQYF
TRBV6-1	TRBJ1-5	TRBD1	CASSGTGGYQPQHF
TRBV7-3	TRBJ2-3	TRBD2	CASSLFSVGAGGTDTQYF
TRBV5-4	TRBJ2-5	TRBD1	CASSWDRRETQYF
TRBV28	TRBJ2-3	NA	CASTLGEAGSTDTQYF
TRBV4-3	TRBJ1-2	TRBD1	CASSQEPYGQGARNGYTF
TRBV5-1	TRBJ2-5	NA	CASSGGGLETQYF
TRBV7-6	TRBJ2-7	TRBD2	CASSPVAGVHEQYF
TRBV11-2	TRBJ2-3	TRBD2	CASSDPGLSTQYF
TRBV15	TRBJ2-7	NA	CATSRGDNSYEQYF
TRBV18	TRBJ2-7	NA	CASSPARSQGTEQYF
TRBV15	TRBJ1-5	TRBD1	CATSRPTGEGDQPQHF
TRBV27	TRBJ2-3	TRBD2	CASSFRTSGSSSTDTQYF